This T cell receptor beta chain was identified in a study of identical twins (dated by TCRdb to the mid-2010s). Background for the entire study: To test whether fetal clonotypes persist, the study used deep sequencing on TCR alpha and beta repertoires from monozygotic twins, unrelated adults of various ages, and cord blood. To rule out contamination, replicate twin experiments were performed at different times with different library preparation protocols. Here is what the overall study found, with its caveats: In monozygotic twins, out-of-frame TCR alpha sharing was systematically underestimated by recombination models, although the models agreed with sharing between unrelated individuals. Out-of-frame TCR alpha sequences shared between twins showed an excess of low generation-probability sequences compared with coincidental sharing between unrelated individuals. Conclusions relied on cross-sectional statistical analysis, since the same donors could not be followed over many years. Abundant cord blood beta clonotypes carried fewer insertions; young adult naive repertoires showed a weaker similar trend, while memory repertoires showed none. Zero-insertion analyses could be partly confounded by invariant T cells such as MAIT and iNKT, although diverse VJ usage argued against such confounding for most clonotypes. A weaker excess of twin sharing was found in beta out-of-frame sequences because the signal-to-noise ratio was lowered by fewer shared sequences.

Every donor was a healthy Caucasian. Miltenyi CD45RO+ enrichment and human naive T-cell isolation kits were used to isolate memory (CD45RO+) and naive T cells from PBMC. Library creation used 5' RACE. Data came from an Illumina HiSeq 2000. A universal primer binding site was added through template switching, and the final cDNA carried a unique molecular identifier so that TCR cDNA molecules could be counted accurately. First-strand cDNA for TCR alpha and beta chains was synthesized from specific primers in the conserved constant-segment region. Each cDNA library was double barcoded, with a SMART-Mk sample barcode plus Illumina barcodes, to control for contamination. TruSeq adapter sequences and Illumina sample barcodes were added in two successive PCR steps. The TCR alpha and beta cDNA libraries were sequenced on the Illumina HiSeq platform using custom primers. In the original analysis: Unique molecular identifiers were extracted from raw reads with MiGEC, and CDR3 positions were determined with MiXCR. For each individual, recombination models were inferred using an EM algorithm with the repgenHMM and IGoR tools. The tcR package in R was used for shared clonotype analysis, with sharing normalized by the product of cloneset sizes. To study raw recombination free of thymic and clonal selection effects, out-of-frame nonproductive sequences were analyzed. Using fastp at Q25 and MiXCR, TCRdb reprocessed the public reads and kept productive beta chains. Each CDR3 protein appears once, grouped with its most common genes and DNA. These V and J calls are TCRdb output, not the study's own analysis. The sample records around 220,000 distinct CDR3 sequences, around an eighth of which are singletons. 7% to 9.5% of the sample rests with the top ten.

On this clonotype itself: Which antigen it targets is not known. It has no much larger one-base neighbor in the sample; base qualities were not kept.

The V end gives up 6 bases and the J end 2 bases, leaving 1 base in the junction not matched to a gene. From cysteine to phenylalanine, the CDR3 is 13 amino acids long. Only the CDR3 part of the read is kept: 39 bases, read in frame from the first base. Based on the germline V gene (reference sequence), the CDR1 and CDR2 sequences are DFQATT and SNEGSKA. This receptor chain uses TRBV20-1 and TRBJ1-5, with TRBD1 matching 10 junction bases. Sequencing was performed on memory (CD45RO+) T cells sorted from blood. Explained via the paper, the cell subset or site label denotes: CD45RO+ enriched T cells. The TCR was taken from a woman between 18 and 29 years old in good health. The CDR3 has the sequence CSAGTGGNQPQHF. Read as DNA, the sequence is TGCAGTGCCGGGACAGGGGGCAATCAGCCCCAGCATTTT.